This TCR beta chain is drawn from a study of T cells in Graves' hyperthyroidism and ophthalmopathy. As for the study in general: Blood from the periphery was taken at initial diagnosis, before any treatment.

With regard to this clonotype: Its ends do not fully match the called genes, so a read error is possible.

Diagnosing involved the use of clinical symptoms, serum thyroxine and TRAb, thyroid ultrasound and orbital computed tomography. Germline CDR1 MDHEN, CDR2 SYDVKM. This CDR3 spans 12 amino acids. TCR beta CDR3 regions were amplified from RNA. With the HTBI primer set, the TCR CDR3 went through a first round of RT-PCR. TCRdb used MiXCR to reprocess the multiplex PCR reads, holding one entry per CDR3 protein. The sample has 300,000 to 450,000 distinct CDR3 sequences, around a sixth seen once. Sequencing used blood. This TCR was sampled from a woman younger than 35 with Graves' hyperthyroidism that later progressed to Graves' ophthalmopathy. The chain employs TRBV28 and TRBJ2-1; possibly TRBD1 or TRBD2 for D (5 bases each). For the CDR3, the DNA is TGTGTCAGCACAACGGACGGGACCGTGGGGTTCTTC. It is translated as CVSTTDGTVGFF.